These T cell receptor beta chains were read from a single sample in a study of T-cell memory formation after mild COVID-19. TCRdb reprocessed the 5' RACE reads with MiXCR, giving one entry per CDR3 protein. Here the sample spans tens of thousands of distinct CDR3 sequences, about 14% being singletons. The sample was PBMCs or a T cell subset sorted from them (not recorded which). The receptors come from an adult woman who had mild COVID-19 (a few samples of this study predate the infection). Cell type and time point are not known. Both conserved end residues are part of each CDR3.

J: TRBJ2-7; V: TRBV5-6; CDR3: CASSHRDRDYEQYF
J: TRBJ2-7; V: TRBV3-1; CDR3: CASSLGVSYEQYF
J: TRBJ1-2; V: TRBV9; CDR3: CASSVSSTGGEGEPFYGYTF
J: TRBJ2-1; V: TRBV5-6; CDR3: CASSLFLNEQFF
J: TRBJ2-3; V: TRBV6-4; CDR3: CASRGGARKGDTQYF
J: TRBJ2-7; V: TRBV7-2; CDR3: CASSLETGGSYSYEQYF
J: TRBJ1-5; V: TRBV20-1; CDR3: CSAVPGGNSNQPQHF
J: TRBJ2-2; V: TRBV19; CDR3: CASSTPNTGELFF
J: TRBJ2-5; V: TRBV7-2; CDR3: CASSLVSSSETQYF
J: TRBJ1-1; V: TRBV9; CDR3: CASSVADANTEAFF
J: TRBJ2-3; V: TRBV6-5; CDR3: CASSLGLAVSTDTQYF
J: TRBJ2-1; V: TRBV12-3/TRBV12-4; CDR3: CASLGTGGVNEQFF
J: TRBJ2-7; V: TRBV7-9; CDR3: CASSGGGYGYYEQYF
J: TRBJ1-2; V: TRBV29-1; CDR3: CSVPGQGHGYTF
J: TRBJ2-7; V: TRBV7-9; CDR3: CASRQFYSRGRDRESYEQYF
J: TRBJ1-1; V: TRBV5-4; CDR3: CASSPREGTEAFF
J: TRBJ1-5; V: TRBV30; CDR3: CAWSTLLSDGNQPQHF
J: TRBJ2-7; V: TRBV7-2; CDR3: CASSLGLTGGYEQYF
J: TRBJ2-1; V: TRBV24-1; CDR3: CATSDSQPGLAKYNEQFF
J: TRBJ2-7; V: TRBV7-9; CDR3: CASSSDNYEQYF
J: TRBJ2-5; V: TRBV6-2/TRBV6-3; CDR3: CASSYGGGLQETQYF
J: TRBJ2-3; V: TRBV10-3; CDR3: CAISESGAGDTQYF
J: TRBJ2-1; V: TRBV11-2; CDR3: CASSSGLIYNEQFF
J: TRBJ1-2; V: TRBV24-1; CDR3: CATSDLSRAHGYTF
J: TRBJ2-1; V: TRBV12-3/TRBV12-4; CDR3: CASRDRANRYNEQFF
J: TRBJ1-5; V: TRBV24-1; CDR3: CATSGGATQHF
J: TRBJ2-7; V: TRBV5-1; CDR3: CASSLDSYPYEQYF
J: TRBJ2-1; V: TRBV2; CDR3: CASNPGMYNEQFF
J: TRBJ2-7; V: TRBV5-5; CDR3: CASREGQGSSYEQYF
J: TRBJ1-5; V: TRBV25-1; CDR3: CASSELAGDQPQHF
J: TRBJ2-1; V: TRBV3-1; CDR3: CASSQDGTPSYNEQFF
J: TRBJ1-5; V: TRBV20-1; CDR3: CSAGRWDQPQHF
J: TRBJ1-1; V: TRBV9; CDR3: CASSVVSTNTEAFF
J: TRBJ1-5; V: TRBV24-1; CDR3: CATSDRGGGWKPQHF
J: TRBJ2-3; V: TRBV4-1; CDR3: CASSQGLLAGGRGTDTQYF
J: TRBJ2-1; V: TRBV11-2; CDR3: CASSFGAGGSYNEQFF
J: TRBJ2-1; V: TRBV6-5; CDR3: CASSFKGLAGGIYNEQFF
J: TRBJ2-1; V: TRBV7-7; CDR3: CASSLRPPGQGRNNEQFF
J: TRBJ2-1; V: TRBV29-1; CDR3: CSVAGSEQFF
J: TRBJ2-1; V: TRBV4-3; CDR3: CASSQASASSYNEQFF
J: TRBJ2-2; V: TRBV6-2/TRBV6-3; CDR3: CASRSGPNTGELFF
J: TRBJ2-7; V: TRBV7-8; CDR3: CASSREQGTYSYEQYF